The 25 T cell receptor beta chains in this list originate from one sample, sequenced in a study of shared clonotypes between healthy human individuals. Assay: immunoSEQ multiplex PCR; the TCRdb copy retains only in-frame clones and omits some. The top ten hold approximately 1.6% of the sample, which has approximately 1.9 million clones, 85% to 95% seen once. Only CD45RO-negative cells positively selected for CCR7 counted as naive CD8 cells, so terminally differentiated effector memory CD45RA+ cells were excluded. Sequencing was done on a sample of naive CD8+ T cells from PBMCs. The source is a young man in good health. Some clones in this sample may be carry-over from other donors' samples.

DNA for the CDR3: TGTGCCAGCAGCTTCATGGATGAGCAGTTCTTC. Translating gives CASSFMDEQFF. The genes are TRBV13 and TRBJ2-1; no reliable D call. Germline lookup yields CDR1 PRHDT and CDR2 FYEKMQ (reference sequence). Between the trimmed V and J ends, which lost 3 bases and 8 bases, there was a span of 5 bases. The CDR3 is 11 amino acids.

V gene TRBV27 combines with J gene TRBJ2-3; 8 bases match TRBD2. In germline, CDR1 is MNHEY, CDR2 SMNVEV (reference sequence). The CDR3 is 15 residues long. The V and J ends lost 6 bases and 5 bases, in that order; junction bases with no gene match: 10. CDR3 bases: TGTGCCAGCAGCCGGGCGGGGGGCTCTCAAGATACGCAGTATTTT. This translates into CASSRAGGSQDTQYF.

CDR3 loop: CASSQEGLATGELFF. In DNA form, the CDR3 reads TGCGCCAGCAGCCAAGAGGGACTAGCTACCGGGGAGCTGTTTTTT. V usage is TRBV4-1 and J usage is TRBJ2-2; 9 bases map to TRBD2. Germline-derived CDR1 and CDR2 are MGHRA and YSYEKL. The V and J ends lost 0 bases and 5 bases, in that order; junction bases with no gene match: 1. This CDR3 comprises 15 residues.

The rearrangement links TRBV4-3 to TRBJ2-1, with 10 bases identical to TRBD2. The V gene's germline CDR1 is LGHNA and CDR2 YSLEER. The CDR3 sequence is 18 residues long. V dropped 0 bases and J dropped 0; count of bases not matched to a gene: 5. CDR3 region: CASSQDRGLATSYNEQFF. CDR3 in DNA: TGCGCCAGCAGCCAAGATCGGGGACTAGCGACCTCCTACAATGAGCAGTTCTTC.

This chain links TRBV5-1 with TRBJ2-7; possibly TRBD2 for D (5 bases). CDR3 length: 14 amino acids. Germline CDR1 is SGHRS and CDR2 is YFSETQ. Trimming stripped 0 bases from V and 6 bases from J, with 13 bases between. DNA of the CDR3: TGCGCCAGCAGCTTGGTTCCAGGCCGGGGCGAGCAGTACTTC. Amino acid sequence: CASSLVPGRGEQYF. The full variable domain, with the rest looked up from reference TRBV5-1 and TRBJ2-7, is KAGVTQTPRYLIKTRGQQVTLSCSPISGHRSVSWYQQTPGQGLQFLFEYFSETQRNKGNFPGRFSGRQFSNSRSEMNVSTLELGDSALYLCASSLVPGRGEQYFGPGTRLTVT.

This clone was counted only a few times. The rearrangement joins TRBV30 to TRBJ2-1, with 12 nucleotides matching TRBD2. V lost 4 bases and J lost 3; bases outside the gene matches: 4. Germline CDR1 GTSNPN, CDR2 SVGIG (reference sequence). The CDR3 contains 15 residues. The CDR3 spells CAWTRLAGVYNEQFF. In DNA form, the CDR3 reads TGTGCCTGGACCCGACTAGCGGGGGTCTACAATGAGCAGTTCTTC.

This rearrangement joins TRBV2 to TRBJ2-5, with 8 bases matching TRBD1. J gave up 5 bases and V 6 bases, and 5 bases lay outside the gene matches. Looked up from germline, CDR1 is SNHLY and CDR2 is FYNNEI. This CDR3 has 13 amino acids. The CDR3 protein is CASRDRVWETQYF. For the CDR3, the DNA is TGTGCCAGCAGGGACAGGGTGTGGGAGACCCAGTACTTC.

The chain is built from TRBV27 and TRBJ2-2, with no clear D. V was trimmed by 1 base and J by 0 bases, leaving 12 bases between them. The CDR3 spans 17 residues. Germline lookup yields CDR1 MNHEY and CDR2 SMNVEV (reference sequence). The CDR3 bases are TGTGCCAGCAGTTTATTGGGAACTCTCGCGAACACCGGGGAGCTGTTTTTT. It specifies CASSLLGTLANTGELFF.

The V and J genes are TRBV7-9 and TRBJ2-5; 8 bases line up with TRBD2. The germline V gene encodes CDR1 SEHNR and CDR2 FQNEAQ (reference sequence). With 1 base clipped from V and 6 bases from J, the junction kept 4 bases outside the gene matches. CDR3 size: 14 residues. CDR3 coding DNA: TGTGCCAGCAGCTTAGGGACTAGCCGGAAGACCCAGTACTTC. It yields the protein CASSLGTSRKTQYF.

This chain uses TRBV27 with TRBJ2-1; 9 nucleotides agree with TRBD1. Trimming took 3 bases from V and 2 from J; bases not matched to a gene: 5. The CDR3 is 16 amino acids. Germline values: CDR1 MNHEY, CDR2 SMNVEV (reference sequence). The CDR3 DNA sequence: TGTGCCAGCAGTTTCGGGACAGGGCTTACCTACAATGAGCAGTTCTTC. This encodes CASSFGTGLTYNEQFF.

The CDR3 reads CASMGLLQETQYF. In DNA, the CDR3 is TGTGCCAGTATGGGACTCCTACAAGAGACCCAGTACTTC. The V gene is TRBV5-4, the J gene TRBJ2-5; maybe TRBD2 (6 bases). Trimming shortened V by 8 bases and J by 2 bases, and 13 bases separated the two germline ends. CDR3 length equals 13 residues. Per germline, CDR1 SGHNT and CDR2 YYREEE (reference sequence). The full variable domain, completed using reference TRBV5-4 and TRBJ2-5, is ETGVTQSPTHLIKTRGQQVTLRCSSQSGHNTVSWYQQALGQGPQFIFQYYREEENGRGNFPPRFSGLQFPNYSSELNVNALELDDSALYLCASMGLLQETQYFGPGTRLLVL.

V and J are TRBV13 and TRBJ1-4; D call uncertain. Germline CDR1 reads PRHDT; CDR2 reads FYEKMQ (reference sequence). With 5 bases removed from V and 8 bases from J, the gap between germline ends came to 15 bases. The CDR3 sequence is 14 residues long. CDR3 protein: CASSPTGEYEKLFF. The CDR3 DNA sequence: TGTGCCAGCAGCCCAACGGGAGAATACGAAAAACTGTTTTTT.

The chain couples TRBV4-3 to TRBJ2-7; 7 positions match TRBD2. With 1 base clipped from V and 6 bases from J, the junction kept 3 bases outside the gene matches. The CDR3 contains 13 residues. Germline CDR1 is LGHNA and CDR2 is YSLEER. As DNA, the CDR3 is TGCGCCAGCAGCCAAGTACTAGCGCTCGAGCAGTACTTC. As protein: CASSQVLALEQYF.

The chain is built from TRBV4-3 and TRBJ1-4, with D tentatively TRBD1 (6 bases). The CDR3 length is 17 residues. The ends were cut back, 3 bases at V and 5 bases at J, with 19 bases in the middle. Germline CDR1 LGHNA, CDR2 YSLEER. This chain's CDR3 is CASSQSVYGGENEKLFF. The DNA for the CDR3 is TGCGCCAGCAGCCAGTCTGTCTACGGGGGCGAAAATGAAAAACTGTTTTTT.

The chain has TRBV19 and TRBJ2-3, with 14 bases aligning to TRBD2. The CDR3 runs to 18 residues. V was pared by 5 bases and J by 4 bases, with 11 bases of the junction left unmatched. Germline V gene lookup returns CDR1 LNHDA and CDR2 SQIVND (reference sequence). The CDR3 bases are TGTGCCAGTAGTCCCAGACTAGCGGGAGGGCCTAGGGCAGATACGCAGTATTTT. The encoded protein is CASSPRLAGGPRADTQYF.

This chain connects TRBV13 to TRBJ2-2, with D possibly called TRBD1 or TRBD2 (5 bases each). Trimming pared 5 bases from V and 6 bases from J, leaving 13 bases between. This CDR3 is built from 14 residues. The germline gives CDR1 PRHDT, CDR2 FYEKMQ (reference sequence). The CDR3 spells CASSRSGPPGELFF. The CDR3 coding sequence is TGTGCCAGCAGCCGCTCGGGACCCCCCGGGGAGCTGTTTTTT.

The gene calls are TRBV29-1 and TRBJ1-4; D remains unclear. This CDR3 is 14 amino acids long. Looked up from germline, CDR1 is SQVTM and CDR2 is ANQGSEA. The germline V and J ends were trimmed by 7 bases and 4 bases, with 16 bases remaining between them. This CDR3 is CSAQPVGYNEKLFF. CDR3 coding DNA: TGCAGCGCCCAACCCGTGGGGTATAATGAAAAACTGTTTTTT.

This chain's CDR3 is CAGGANAGRQPQHF. The CDR3, as DNA: TGTGCCGGGGGGGCCAACGCGGGGCGTCAGCCCCAGCATTTT. The chain has TRBV28 and TRBJ1-5; TRBD1 might be the D (6 bases). Germline loops: CDR1 MDHEN, CDR2 SYDVKM. CDR3 length equals 14 residues. V gave up 11 bases and J gave up 6 bases, with 20 bases separating them.

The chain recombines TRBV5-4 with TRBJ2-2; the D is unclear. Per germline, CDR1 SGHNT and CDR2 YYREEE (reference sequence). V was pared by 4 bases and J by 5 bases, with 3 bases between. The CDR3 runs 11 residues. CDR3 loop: CASSRTGELFF. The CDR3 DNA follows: TGTGCCAGCAGCCGGACCGGGGAGCTGTTTTTT.

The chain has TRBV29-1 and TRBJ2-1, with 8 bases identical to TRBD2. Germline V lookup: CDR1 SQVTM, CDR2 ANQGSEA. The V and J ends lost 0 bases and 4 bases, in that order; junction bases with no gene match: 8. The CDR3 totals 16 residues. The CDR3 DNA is TGCAGCGTTGAAGATGAAGGACTAGCAGGGTACAATGAGCAGTTCTTC. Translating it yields CSVEDEGLAGYNEQFF.

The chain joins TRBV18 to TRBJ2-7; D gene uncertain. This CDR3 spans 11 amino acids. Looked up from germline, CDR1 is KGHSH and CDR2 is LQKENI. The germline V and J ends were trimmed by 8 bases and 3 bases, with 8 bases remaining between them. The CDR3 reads CASADGYEQYF. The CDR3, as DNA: TGTGCCAGCGCTGACGGCTACGAGCAGTACTTC.

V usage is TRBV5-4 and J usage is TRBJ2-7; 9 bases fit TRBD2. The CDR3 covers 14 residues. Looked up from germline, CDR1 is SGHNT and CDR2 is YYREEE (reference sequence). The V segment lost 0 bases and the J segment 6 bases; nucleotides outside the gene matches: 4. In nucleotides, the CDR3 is TGTGCCAGCAGCTTGGTCCTAGCGGGAAGCGAGCAGTACTTC. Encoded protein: CASSLVLAGSEQYF.

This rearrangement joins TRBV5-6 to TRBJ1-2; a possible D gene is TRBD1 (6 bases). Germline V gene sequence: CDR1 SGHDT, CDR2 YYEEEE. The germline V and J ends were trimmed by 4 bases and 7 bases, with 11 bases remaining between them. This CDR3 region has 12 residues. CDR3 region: CASSAGVSGYTF. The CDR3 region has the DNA TGTGCCAGCAGCGCAGGGGTGAGTGGCTACACCTTC.

This CDR3 reads CASSEARGAFF. The DNA of the CDR3 is TGTGCCAGCAGTGAAGCTCGGGGTGCTTTCTTT. The chain couples TRBV6-1 to TRBJ1-1; D is undetermined. Germline V gives CDR1 MNHNS, CDR2 SASEGT. The germline V and J ends were trimmed by 0 bases and 11 bases, with 7 bases remaining between them. This CDR3 has 11 residues.

DNA of the CDR3: TGTGCCAGCAGTTTATCCTTGTGGGACAAAGAGACCCAGTACTTC. It encodes CASSLSLWDKETQYF. J is TRBJ2-5 and V is TRBV27; D perhaps matches TRBD1 (6 bases). The CDR3 covers 15 residues. The V and J ends lost 0 bases and 3 bases respectively, with 11 bases between them. CDR1 MNHEY and CDR2 SMNVEV come from the germline V gene (reference sequence).